This T cell receptor beta chain is drawn from a study of CD8+CD57+ T cells in acquired aplastic anemia. Profiling that covered TCR beta VDJ and CDR3 relied on genomic DNA as its template. TCRdb itself ran the reads through MiXCR, one entry per CDR3 protein. The sample carries some 180,000 distinct CDR3 sequences, around 60% recorded once. Patients included in sequencing had previously demonstrated CD8+CD57+ cell expansion by flow cytometry. This clonotype was observed a few times. Trimming removed 6 bases at V and 5 bases at J, with 25 bases between. The CDR3 extends over 17 amino acids. In germline, CDR1 is MNHNS, CDR2 SASEGT.

The clonotype originates from a human donor with aplastic anemia. The source material was sorted CD4+, CD8+, or CD8+CD57+ T cells (not recorded which) from PBMCs. The J gene is TRBJ1-2, the V gene TRBV6-1, with TRBD1 as a possible D gene (6 bases). CDR3 bases: TGTGCCAGCAGCGATATCAGCGGGGGGCATGGGACTTATGGCTACACCTTC. Translating it yields CASSDISGGHGTYGYTF.